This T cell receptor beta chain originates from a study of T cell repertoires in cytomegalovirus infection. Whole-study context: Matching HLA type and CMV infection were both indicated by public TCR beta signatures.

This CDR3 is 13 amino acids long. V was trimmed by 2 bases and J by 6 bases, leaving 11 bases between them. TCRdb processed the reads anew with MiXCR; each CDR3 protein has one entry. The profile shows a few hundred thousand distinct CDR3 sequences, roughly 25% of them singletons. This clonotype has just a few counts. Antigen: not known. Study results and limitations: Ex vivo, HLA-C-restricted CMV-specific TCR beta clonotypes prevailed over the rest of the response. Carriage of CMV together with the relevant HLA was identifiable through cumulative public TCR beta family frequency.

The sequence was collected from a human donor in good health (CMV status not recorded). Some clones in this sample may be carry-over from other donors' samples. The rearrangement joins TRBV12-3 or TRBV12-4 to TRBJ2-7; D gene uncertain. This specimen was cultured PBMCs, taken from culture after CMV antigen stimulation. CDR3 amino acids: CASSLTAPGEQYF. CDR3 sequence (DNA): TGTGCCAGCAGTTTAACGGCGCCCGGCGAGCAGTACTTC.